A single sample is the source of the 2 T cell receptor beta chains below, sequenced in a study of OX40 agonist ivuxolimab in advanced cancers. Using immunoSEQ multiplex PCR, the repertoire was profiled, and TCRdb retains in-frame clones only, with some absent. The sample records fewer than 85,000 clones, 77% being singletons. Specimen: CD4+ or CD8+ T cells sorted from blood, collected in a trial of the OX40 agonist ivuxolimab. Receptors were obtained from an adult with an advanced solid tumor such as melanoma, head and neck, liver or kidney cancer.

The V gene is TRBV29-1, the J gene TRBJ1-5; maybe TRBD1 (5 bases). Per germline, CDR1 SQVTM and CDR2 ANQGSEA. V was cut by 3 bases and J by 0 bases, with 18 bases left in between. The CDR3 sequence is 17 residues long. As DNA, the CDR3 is TGCAGCGTTGAGGGCAGGCGGGAGGGGTATAGCAATCAGCCCCAGCATTTT. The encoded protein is CSVEGRREGYSNQPQHF.

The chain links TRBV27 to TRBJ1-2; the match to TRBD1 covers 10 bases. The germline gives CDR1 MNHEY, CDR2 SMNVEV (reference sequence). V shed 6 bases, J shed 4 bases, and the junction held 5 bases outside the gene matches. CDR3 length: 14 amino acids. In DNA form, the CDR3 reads TGTGCCAGCAGCAGACAGGGGGCGGTCTATGGCTACACCTTC. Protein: CASSRQGAVYGYTF.